Listed below are T cell receptor beta chains from one sample, sequenced in a study of T cells in Graves' hyperthyroidism and ophthalmopathy. TCRdb reanalysed the multiplex PCR reads using MiXCR and keeps one entry per CDR3 protein. The repertoire holds roughly 800,000 distinct CDR3 sequences, with around 38% as singletons. The specimen was blood. The receptor source for this set is a man between 18 and 35 years old with Graves' hyperthyroidism. Each CDR3 is given without its conserved first and last residue. D genes are given only for firm matches.

len: 13; v_gene: TRBV13; d_gene: NA; j_gene: TRBJ1-5; CDR3aa: ASSLGWGSNQPQH
len: 9; v_gene: TRBV2; d_gene: TRBD1; j_gene: TRBJ1-4; CDR3aa: ASRQGVRMF
len: 10; v_gene: TRBV29-1; d_gene: NA; j_gene: TRBJ1-1; CDR3aa: SVDSGYTEAF
len: 11; v_gene: TRBV7-9; d_gene: NA; j_gene: TRBJ1-1; CDR3aa: ASTLESGTEAF
len: 14; v_gene: TRBV12-3/TRBV12-4; d_gene: NA; j_gene: TRBJ1-1; CDR3aa: ASSLGLLWGSPEAS
len: 12; v_gene: TRBV6-5; d_gene: TRBD1; j_gene: TRBJ2-7; CDR3aa: ASSLGTDHYEQY
len: 12; v_gene: TRBV15; d_gene: NA; j_gene: TRBJ2-2; CDR3aa: ATSGGPNTGELF
len: 11; v_gene: TRBV6-6; d_gene: NA; j_gene: TRBJ1-2; CDR3aa: ATRRGGTYGYT
len: 12; v_gene: TRBV3-1; d_gene: NA; j_gene: TRBJ1-3; CDR3aa: ASSQGSPGNTIY
len: 11; v_gene: TRBV2; d_gene: TRBD1; j_gene: TRBJ1-6; CDR3aa: ANRGRWDSPLH
len: 13; v_gene: TRBV7-2; d_gene: NA; j_gene: TRBJ2-5; CDR3aa: ASSQVGLPGETQY
len: 13; v_gene: TRBV7-6; d_gene: NA; j_gene: TRBJ2-7; CDR3aa: ASSGTEPFSYEQY
len: 11; v_gene: TRBV4-1; d_gene: NA; j_gene: TRBJ2-7; CDR3aa: ASSQEVEVGQY
len: 8; v_gene: TRBV20-1; d_gene: TRBD1; j_gene: TRBJ1-2; CDR3aa: SAWTGTST
len: 11; v_gene: TRBV6-6; d_gene: TRBD2; j_gene: TRBJ2-7; CDR3aa: ASSSSGRYEQY
len: 12; v_gene: TRBV19; d_gene: NA; j_gene: TRBJ2-2; CDR3aa: AAAGAGLTGELF
len: 11; v_gene: TRBV29-1; d_gene: TRBD1; j_gene: TRBJ1-1; CDR3aa: SARGQTNTEAF
len: 12; v_gene: TRBV10-3; d_gene: NA; j_gene: TRBJ1-2; CDR3aa: AISEAGAYYGYT
len: 13; v_gene: TRBV29-1; d_gene: NA; j_gene: TRBJ1-1; CDR3aa: SVEIIGSGNTEAF
len: 13; v_gene: TRBV5-6; d_gene: TRBD1; j_gene: TRBJ1-6; CDR3aa: ASSLEGQGDSPLH
len: 12; v_gene: TRBV2; d_gene: NA; j_gene: TRBJ2-7; CDR3aa: ASSVQALSYEQY
len: 12; v_gene: TRBV19; d_gene: NA; j_gene: TRBJ1-5; CDR3aa: ASSPDSTNQPQH
len: 13; v_gene: TRBV20-1; d_gene: TRBD1; j_gene: TRBJ1-5; CDR3aa: SATPTGLGNQPQH
len: 10; v_gene: TRBV7-2; d_gene: NA; j_gene: TRBJ2-5; CDR3aa: AGSSSQETQY
len: 13; v_gene: TRBV4-1; d_gene: NA; j_gene: TRBJ1-6; CDR3aa: ASSQDRAGNSPLH
len: 11; v_gene: TRBV25-1; d_gene: NA; j_gene: TRBJ1-1; CDR3aa: ASSARPGAEAF
len: 11; v_gene: TRBV12-3/TRBV12-4; d_gene: TRBD1; j_gene: TRBJ2-5; CDR3aa: ASTEDRLETQY
len: 13; v_gene: TRBV6-5; d_gene: NA; j_gene: TRBJ1-6; CDR3aa: ASSSYTGRDSPLH
len: 13; v_gene: TRBV7-7; d_gene: TRBD2; j_gene: TRBJ2-5; CDR3aa: ALPGVREFQETQY
len: 12; v_gene: TRBV4-1; d_gene: NA; j_gene: TRBJ1-1; CDR3aa: ASSQDVRNTEAF
len: 10; v_gene: TRBV12-3/TRBV12-4; d_gene: NA; j_gene: TRBJ1-6; CDR3aa: ASSLGPWPLH
len: 11; v_gene: TRBV10-3; d_gene: NA; j_gene: TRBJ1-5; CDR3aa: ASSHGSDQPQH
len: 14; v_gene: TRBV7-9; d_gene: NA; j_gene: TRBJ1-1; CDR3aa: ASSFGSGEIDTEAF
len: 16; v_gene: TRBV15; d_gene: TRBD1; j_gene: TRBJ1-5; CDR3aa: ATSRVIGTEYSNQPQH
len: 13; v_gene: TRBV19; d_gene: NA; j_gene: TRBJ1-5; CDR3aa: ASSLDPEVAQPQH
len: 17; v_gene: TRBV7-9; d_gene: TRBD2; j_gene: TRBJ2-5; CDR3aa: ASSFPRLTSGGGEETQY
len: 13; v_gene: TRBV7-2; d_gene: TRBD1; j_gene: TRBJ2-7; CDR3aa: ASSDDRGPWYEQY
len: 13; v_gene: TRBV20-1; d_gene: NA; j_gene: TRBJ1-5; CDR3aa: SARGELGGNQPQH
len: 14; v_gene: TRBV7-8; d_gene: TRBD1; j_gene: TRBJ1-1; CDR3aa: TSSFRTGGGRTEAF
len: 12; v_gene: TRBV9; d_gene: NA; j_gene: TRBJ2-7; CDR3aa: ASSVGPALEEQY
len: 12; v_gene: TRBV5-1; d_gene: TRBD1; j_gene: TRBJ1-1; CDR3aa: ASARGGQASEAF
len: 13; v_gene: TRBV7-9; d_gene: NA; j_gene: TRBJ1-2; CDR3aa: ASSLAGGANYGYT
len: 16; v_gene: TRBV15; d_gene: NA; j_gene: TRBJ1-5; CDR3aa: ATSRDLAFGFEDQPQH
len: 10; v_gene: TRBV29-1; d_gene: TRBD1; j_gene: TRBJ1-5; CDR3aa: SVGTGLQPQH
len: 12; v_gene: TRBV12-3/TRBV12-4; d_gene: NA; j_gene: TRBJ1-5; CDR3aa: ASSTRRGNQPQH